The 30 T cell receptor beta chains presented below share a single source sample, sequenced in a study of post-analysis software for immune sequencing data (dated by TCRdb to between 2014 and 2017). The study at large found these results: Significantly higher frequencies in patients than in controls were found for about five TRBV segments, including TRBV5-6, TRBV5-1 and TRBV20-1.

Which antigens these TCRs recognize remains unknown. Library generation was performed with PCR. Instrument used: Illumina HiSeq 2500. Unique molecular identifiers were incorporated into TCR beta cDNA libraries to reduce PCR and sequencing biases. TCRdb cleaned the public reads at Q25 with fastp, built clones with MiXCR and kept in-frame beta chains. When rows share a CDR3 protein, they turn into one entry using the most common DNA and genes. The sample table records fewer than 550,000 distinct CDR3 sequences; around a third of these occur just once. Roughly 6% of the sample goes to the ten largest clones. Material for sequencing was blood. These TCRs come from a girl aged 2 to 17 with multiple sclerosis.

The chain is built from TRBV20-1 and TRBJ1-2; D perhaps matches TRBD1 (6 bases). The ends were cut back, 1 base at V and 9 bases at J, with 21 bases in the middle. The V gene's germline CDR1 is DFQATT and CDR2 SNEGSKA (reference sequence). CDR3 length: 15 amino acids. This CDR3 is CSARGAGGPLASYTF. CDR3 in DNA: TGCAGTGCTAGAGGGGCCGGGGGCCCACTCGCCAGCTACACCTTC.

The V call is TRBV12-3 or TRBV12-4, the J call TRBJ1-2; D uncertain. CDR3 length equals 13 residues. V was shortened by 1 base and J by 6 bases, with 9 bases between the two germline ends. The CDR3 sequence: CASSLGVWDGYTF. CDR3 in DNA: TGTGCCAGCAGTTTAGGGGTTTGGGATGGCTACACCTTC.

This clonotype is a singleton in its sample. The chain is built from TRBV20-1 and TRBJ1-4, with D hard to call. Germline V gene sequence: CDR1 DFQATT, CDR2 SNEGSKA (reference sequence). The CDR3 runs 14 residues. V lost 0 bases, J lost 2 bases, and 7 bases lay in between. Here the CDR3 reads CSARDGKTNEKLFF. The CDR3 DNA reads TGCAGTGCTAGAGACGGGAAGACTAATGAAAAACTGTTTTTT.

This clonotype was observed a few times. V is TRBV18 and J is TRBJ1-2; possibly TRBD1 for D (6 bases). Germline loops: CDR1 KGHSH, CDR2 LQKENI. Trimming cost V 3 bases and J 4 bases, with 12 bases left between them. This CDR3 is built from 14 residues. For the CDR3, the DNA is TGTGCCAGCTCACCGAACTCAGGGGTCTATGGCTACACCTTC. Protein sequence: CASSPNSGVYGYTF.

The gene calls are TRBV12-5 and TRBJ2-3; a weak D match, TRBD2 (6 bases). V was cut by 1 base and J by 2 bases, with 28 bases left in between. CDR3 length: 21 amino acids. Germline V gene lookup returns CDR1 LGHNT and CDR2 FRNRAP. The CDR3 nucleotides are TGTGCTAGTGGTTTGGAGTCAAGGCGGGGCCTAGGACGGAGTACCACAGATACGCAGTATTTT. Protein: CASGLESRRGLGRSTTDTQYF.

The chain has TRBV20-1 and TRBJ1-6; D perhaps matches TRBD1 (6 bases). The germline V and J ends were trimmed by 0 bases and 0 bases, with 12 bases remaining between them. Per germline, CDR1 DFQATT and CDR2 SNEGSKA (reference sequence). The CDR3 totals 17 residues. The CDR3 spells CSARETGRSSYNSPLHF. DNA for the CDR3: TGCAGTGCTAGAGAAACAGGGAGAAGCTCCTATAATTCACCCCTCCACTTT.

The chain joins TRBV7-8 to TRBJ2-7; 7 bases align to TRBD2. The V and J ends lost 5 bases and 3 bases, in that order; junction bases with no gene match: 10. CDR1 is SGHVS and CDR2 is FQNEAQ in the germline V gene. There are 15 residues in the CDR3. The CDR3 DNA is TGTGCCAGCAGCCAAGGGTTGGGCGGGGGCTACGAGCAGTACTTC. Translation gives CASSQGLGGGYEQYF. Looking up the rest from reference TRBV7-8 and TRBJ2-7 gives the full variable domain: GAGVSQSPRYKVAKRGQDVALRCDPISGHVSLFWYQQALGQGPEFLTYFQNEAQLDKSGLPSDRFFAERPEGSVSTLKIQRTQQEDSAVYLCASSQGLGGGYEQYFGPGTRLTVT.

The rearrangement uses TRBV4-1 and TRBJ2-1; D is tentatively TRBD1 or TRBD2 (6 bases each). This CDR3 is 15 amino acids long. Germline-derived CDR1 and CDR2 are MGHRA and YSYEKL. V was trimmed by 2 bases and J by 4 bases, leaving 12 bases between them. For the CDR3, the DNA is TGCGCCAGCAGCCAAAAGGGGGGCGATTACAATGAGCAGTTCTTC. This encodes CASSQKGGDYNEQFF.

The CDR3 DNA is TGTGCCAGCAGCACTGGACAGGGAAGACCAGATACGCAGTATTTT. It encodes CASSTGQGRPDTQYF. The rearrangement joins TRBV7-3 to TRBJ2-3; 8 nucleotides align to TRBD1. CDR3 length: 15 amino acids. The ends lost 5 bases at V and 4 bases at J; junction bases unmatched: 8. CDR1 SGHTA and CDR2 FQGTGA come from the germline V gene.

This clonotype was detected a few times. The CDR3 sequence is CASSLNGGSINEQFF. DNA for the CDR3: TGTGCCAGCAGCTTGAACGGGGGGAGTATAAATGAGCAGTTCTTC. This rearrangement joins TRBV5-4 to TRBJ2-1, with 7 positions matching TRBD2. V lost 1 base, J lost 7 bases, and 8 bases stayed unmatched. The CDR3 is 15 amino acids. CDR1 and CDR2 from the germline V gene are SGHNT and YYREEE (reference sequence).

As for this clonotype: Germline is not matched at one junction end, which may reflect a read error. J is TRBJ2-3 and V is TRBV25-1, with TRBD2 as a possible D gene (7 bases). Germline CDR1 reads MGHDK; CDR2 reads SYGVNS. The CDR3 sequence is 16 residues long. The CDR3 region is CASSEWAGAPTGTQYF. CDR3 bases: TGTGCCAGCAGTGAATGGGCGGGGGCCCCCACAGGTACGCAGTATTTT. Together with reference TRBV25-1 and TRBJ2-3, the CDR3 gives the full variable domain: EADIYQTPRYLVIGTGKKITLECSQTMGHDKMYWYQQDPGMELHLIHYSYGVNSTEKGDLSSESTVSRIRTEHFPLTLESARPSHTSQYLCASSEWAGAPTGTQYFGPGTRLTVL.

This clonotype has a handful of counts. The rearrangement uses TRBV5-1 and TRBJ2-2; the D is unclear. The CDR3 contains 17 residues. In germline, CDR1 is SGHRS, CDR2 YFSETQ. The V end was cut by 0 bases, the J end by 5 bases, with 17 bases between. Written as DNA, the CDR3 is TGCGCCAGCAGCTTGGATGGACCCTCGGCGAGGACCGGGGAGCTGTTTTTT. It specifies CASSLDGPSARTGELFF.

The chain has TRBV12-3 or TRBV12-4 and TRBJ1-2; D ambiguous. The CDR3 loop spans 13 amino acids. Between the trimmed V and J ends, which lost 0 bases and 11 bases, there was a span of 13 bases. In DNA, the CDR3 is TGTGCCAGCAGTTTAGCGGGCAGTCTAAGGTACACCTTC. It specifies CASSLAGSLRYTF.

V usage is TRBV12-3 or TRBV12-4 and J usage is TRBJ2-1; D perhaps matches TRBD1 (6 bases). Trimming removed 6 bases from V and 8 bases from J, with 20 bases in between. The CDR3 consists of 15 residues. CDR3 sequence reads: CASRAQALEGDEQFF. Here the CDR3 DNA reads TGTGCCAGCAGGGCACAGGCTCTCGAGGGGGATGAGCAGTTCTTC.

This chain uses TRBV10-2 with TRBJ2-1, with D hard to call. The ends were cut back, 11 bases at V and 9 bases at J, with 26 bases in the middle. Germline CDR1 is WSHSY and CDR2 is SAAADI. CDR3 length: 15 amino acids. CDR3 in DNA: TGCGCCCCCCTAGGCAGCCTCGATCTTAGGAGTGAGCAGTTCTTC. Its protein is CAPLGSLDLRSEQFF.

This clonotype was picked up a small number of times. The rearrangement uses TRBV7-9 and TRBJ2-3; D is possibly TRBD1 (6 bases). CDR1 and CDR2 (germline): SEHNR, FQNEAQ (reference sequence). Trimming cost V 7 bases and J 1 base, with 12 bases left between them. CDR3 size: 14 residues. The DNA of the CDR3 is TGTGCCAGCACTGCAGGGGCGGGCACAGATACGCAGTATTTT. It codes for CASTAGAGTDTQYF.

This clonotype was counted only a few times. The genes are TRBV7-9 and TRBJ2-1; tentatively, D is TRBD1 (6 bases). Looked up from germline, CDR1 is SEHNR and CDR2 is FQNEAQ (reference sequence). The ends were cut back, 8 bases at V and 4 bases at J, with 9 bases in the middle. This CDR3 region has 12 residues. The CDR3 region has the DNA TGTGCCAGCGGGACATTATACAATGAGCAGTTCTTC. Encoded protein: CASGTLYNEQFF.

The rearrangement uses TRBV5-1 and TRBJ1-6; the D gene is possibly TRBD1 (5 bases). The CDR3 is 15 residues long. Trimming removed 4 bases from V and 4 bases from J, with 12 bases in between. From germline, CDR1 is SGHRS and CDR2 YFSETQ. CDR3 nucleotide sequence: TGCGCCAGCAGCCCGGACGGGGCATATAATTCACCCCTCCACTTT. Its protein product is CASSPDGAYNSPLHF.

The CDR3 DNA reads TGTGCCAGCAGCTCCAACGGGGCAGCCCAGTACTTC. As protein: CASSSNGAAQYF. The V call is TRBV7-2, the J call TRBJ2-5; D tentatively fits TRBD1 or TRBD2 (5 bases each). The CDR3 covers 12 residues. The germline gives CDR1 SGHTA, CDR2 FQGNSA. The ends were cut back, 4 bases at V and 9 bases at J, with 12 bases in the middle.

The chain combines TRBV20-1 with TRBJ2-5; 7 bases match TRBD1. V shed 6 bases, J shed 6 bases, and the junction held 7 bases outside the gene matches. Germline CDR1 is DFQATT and CDR2 is SNEGSKA (reference sequence). The CDR3 length is 12 residues. The CDR3 DNA reads TGCAGTGCGCCGAGGGGGCCGAAGACCCAGTACTTC. Its protein is CSAPRGPKTQYF.

The table lists this clonotype with a few counts. The chain is built from TRBV7-2 and TRBJ1-4; D uncertain. Trimming took off 5 bases at V and 7 bases at J, with 8 bases between the two ends. The CDR3 is 12 amino acids. Germline V lookup: CDR1 SGHTA, CDR2 FQGNSA. CDR3 DNA sequence: TGTGCCAGCAGCACCCGATCTGAAAAACTGTTTTTT. This gives the protein CASSTRSEKLFF.

As concerns this clonotype: An end of the junction differs from the germline gene, which may be a read error. V and J are TRBV6-1 and TRBJ2-6; either TRBD1 or TRBD2 may fit D (5 bases each). The CDR3 sequence is 14 residues long. Germline assignment: CDR1 MNHNS and CDR2 SASEGT. CDR3 region: CASSSDSGANVRTF. CDR3 DNA: TGTGCCAGCAGCTCGGACTCTGGGGCCAACGTCCGGACTTTC.

Only a few counts were recorded for this clonotype. This chain uses TRBV6-5 with TRBJ2-2, with 7 bases lining up with TRBD1. V lost 6 bases and J lost 0; bases outside the gene matches: 4. Germline CDR1 reads MNHEY; CDR2 reads SVGAGI. The CDR3 is 15 amino acids. The DNA of the CDR3 is TGTGCCAGCAGACGACAGGGTTCGAACACCGGGGAGCTGTTTTTT. Amino acid sequence: CASRRQGSNTGELFF.

V and J are TRBV21-1 and TRBJ2-7. TRBV21-1 counts as a pseudogene. The CDR3 is 19 residues long. The CDR3 here is CASSKAERNVDRASNEQYF. The CDR3 DNA reads as TGTGCCAGCAGCAAAGCTGAACGGAATGTGGACAGGGCGTCCAACGAGCAGTACTTC.

CDR3 sequence: CASSLITGLPGYEQFF. The CDR3 bases are TGTGCCAGCAGCTTAATCACTGGACTGCCCGGCTATGAGCAGTTCTTC. The chain is built from TRBV7-3 and TRBJ2-1, with D perhaps TRBD2 (5 bases). Germline-derived CDR1 and CDR2 are SGHTA and FQGTGA. CDR3 length: 16 residues. The ends were cut back, 1 base at V and 8 bases at J, with 18 bases in the middle.

This clonotype was picked up a small number of times. The chain combines TRBV20-1 with TRBJ2-3; unclear D gene. V lost 6 bases to trimming and J lost 0 bases, with 16 bases between them. This CDR3 comprises 15 residues. Germline lookup yields CDR1 DFQATT and CDR2 SNEGSKA (reference sequence). CDR3 nucleotides: TGCAGTGCCCCACAACCCGCGGTTAGCACAGATACGCAGTATTTT. Its translation is CSAPQPAVSTDTQYF.

J is TRBJ2-5 and V is TRBV5-1; D unresolved. CDR1 and CDR2 from the germline V gene are SGHRS and YFSETQ. This CDR3 region has 15 residues. V was shortened by 0 bases and J by 4 bases, with 13 bases between the two germline ends. The CDR3 protein is CASSLEYAKLETQYF. The CDR3 nucleotides are TGCGCCAGCAGCTTGGAGTACGCCAAACTAGAGACCCAGTACTTC.

The chain recombines TRBV10-3 with TRBJ1-6; D is ambiguous. The CDR3 is made up of 15 amino acids. The germline V and J ends were trimmed by 10 bases and 7 bases, with 20 bases remaining between them. Per germline, CDR1 ENHRY and CDR2 SYGVKD. The chain's CDR3 is CATTPGDPRNSPLHF. The CDR3 coding sequence is TGTGCCACCACTCCGGGAGACCCTAGGAATTCACCCCTCCACTTT.

This clonotype has only a few counts. This may arise from a read error, as a much more abundant clone is one base away. The chain joins TRBV7-6 to TRBJ2-6, with a weak D call TRBD1 (5 bases). This CDR3 spans 19 amino acids. Germline CDR1 reads SGHVS; CDR2 reads FNYEAQ. The chain's CDR3 is CASSSSSGQAFSGANVRTF. In DNA, the CDR3 is TGTGCCAGCAGCTCATCGTCCGGTCAGGCTTTCTCTGGGGCCAACGTCCGGACTTTC. Supplemented by reference TRBV7-6 and TRBJ2-6, the full variable domain reads GAGVSQSPRYKVTKRGQDVALRCDPISGHVSLYWYRQALGQGPEFLTYFNYEAQQDKSGLPNDRFSAERPEGSISTLTIQRTEQRDSAMYRCASSSSSGQAFSGANVRTFGAGSRLTVL.

The chain is built from TRBV29-1 and TRBJ1-2; no firm D call. The V end was cut by 3 bases, the J end by 4 bases, with 6 bases between. The CDR3 has 11 amino acids. Germline V lookup: CDR1 SQVTM, CDR2 ANQGSEA. The CDR3 DNA is TGCAGCGTTGATATCGGCTATGGCTACACCTTC. Amino acid sequence: CSVDIGYGYTF.